The 7 T cell receptor beta chains below were found in one sample sequenced in a study of regulatory T cells in long-lasting Graves disease. Stated time point: persistent/refractory GD, antithyroid drugs over 5 years with positive TRAb. After RNA was extracted from PBMCs, the TCR library was made from it. Construction of TCR beta libraries relied on iRepertoire HTBI primers and on Arm-PCR targeting CDR3 regions. Via MiXCR, TCRdb re-called the multiplex PCR reads, giving one row per CDR3 protein. The sample lists about 340,000 distinct CDR3 sequences, around 20% seen once, with over 25% in the top ten. The sequencing used peripheral blood mononuclear cells (PBMCs), collected when the disease was refractory, from a patient treated with antithyroid drugs. Receptors were obtained from a female donor with Graves disease.

This clonotype was recorded many times. V gene TRBV28 combines with J gene TRBJ2-7, with 12 bases matching TRBD2. J gave up 7 bases and V 5 bases, and 6 bases lay outside the gene matches. The length of the CDR3 is 14 residues. CDR1 is MDHEN and CDR2 is SYDVKM in the germline V gene. CDR3 bases: TGTGCCAGCAGTGTACTAGCGGGGGGCATGGAGCAGTACTTC. Translating gives CASSVLAGGMEQYF.

The rearrangement uses TRBV10-3 and TRBJ2-2, with D perhaps matching TRBD2 (7 bases). Looked up from germline, CDR1 is ENHRY and CDR2 is SYGVKD. The CDR3 sequence is 16 residues long. Trimming removed 3 bases at V and 4 bases at J, with 15 bases between. The CDR3 DNA sequence: TGTGCCATCAGTGAAGAAGGACTAGGGGGCACCGGGGAGCTGTTTTTT. It yields the protein CAISEEGLGGTGELFF.

The rearrangement joins TRBV20-1 to TRBJ2-7, with D possibly TRBD1 on 6 matching bases. Trimming took off 0 bases at V and 0 bases at J, with 12 bases between the two ends. The CDR3 length is 15 residues. Germline-derived CDR1 and CDR2 are DFQATT and SNEGSKA (reference sequence). CDR3 residues: CSARDQGITSYEQYF. As DNA, the CDR3 is TGCAGTGCTAGAGATCAGGGGATCACCTCCTACGAGCAGTACTTC.

This clonotype was seen more than once but under ten times. This clone may be a read error of a much larger clone one base away. The CDR3 DNA reads as TGTGCCAGCAGTTTTTGGGGTGACCGATCCCGCCAAAGGAACACCGGGGAGCTGTTTTTT. Translating gives CASSFWGDRSRQRNTGELFF. The chain uses TRBV28 and TRBJ2-2; no firm D call. The germline V gene encodes CDR1 MDHEN and CDR2 SYDVKM. This CDR3 region has 20 residues. Trimming left V 3 bases short and J 1 base short, with 24 bases between.

This clonotype was seen a handful of times. The rearrangement uses TRBV4-1 and TRBJ2-7; 8 bases match TRBD1. V lost 4 bases, J lost 1 base, and 9 bases stayed unmatched. Germline CDR1 reads MGHRA; CDR2 reads YSYEKL. The CDR3 consists of 16 residues. The CDR3 DNA reads TGCGCCAGCAGCCCAGAACAGGGGGTTCGTTCCTACGAGCAGTACTTC. It yields the protein CASSPEQGVRSYEQYF.

The genes are TRBV19 and TRBJ2-7; 7 bases are shared with TRBD1. CDR3 length: 15 amino acids. Germline CDR1 is LNHDA and CDR2 is SQIVND (reference sequence). V lost 4 bases, J lost 3 bases, and 9 bases stayed unmatched. In nucleotides, the CDR3 is TGTGCCAGTAGTACCCTGACAGGGAACGACTACGAGCAGTACTTC. Its translation is CASSTLTGNDYEQYF. The full variable domain, its missing parts supplied by reference TRBV19 and TRBJ2-7, is DGGITQSPKYLFRKEGQNVTLSCEQNLNHDAMYWYRQDPGQGLRLIYYSQIVNDFQKGDIAEGYSVSREKKESFPLTVTSAQKNPTAFYLCASSTLTGNDYEQYFGPGTRLTVT.

A few counts support this clonotype. The rearrangement links TRBV18 to TRBJ1-4; D possibly corresponds to TRBD1 (5 bases). Trimming left V 1 base short and J 7 bases short, with 10 bases between. Germline V gene sequence: CDR1 KGHSH, CDR2 LQKENI. The CDR3 contains 14 residues. CDR3 residues: CASSPRGVGEKLFF. The CDR3 DNA reads as TGTGCCAGCTCACCACGGGGGGTCGGTGAAAAACTGTTTTTT.